The next 24 T cell receptor beta chains were all read from a single sample in a study of T cell responses to AZD1222 COVID-19 vaccine. TCRdb's table, derived via immunoSEQ multiplex PCR, lists solely in-frame clones and lacks some. This sample has fewer than 180,000 clones; about 93% occur once, and the top ten carry 3% to 3.5%. The sample consisted of peripheral blood, taken 28 days after the second AZD1222 dose. The receptors come from an adult who received the AZD1222 COVID-19 vaccine.

The chain recombines TRBV5-4 with TRBJ1-1; tentatively, D is TRBD1 (6 bases). Germline values: CDR1 SGHNT, CDR2 YYREEE (reference sequence). V was clipped by 4 bases and J by 1 base, with 17 bases between them. CDR3 length: 16 residues. The CDR3 spells CASSALQGLRNTEAFF. The CDR3 region has the DNA TGTGCCAGCAGCGCACTACAGGGTTTGAGGAACACTGAAGCTTTCTTT.

This chain joins TRBV6-5 and TRBJ1-1, with D unresolved. The CDR3 spans 10 residues. V was clipped by 10 bases and J by 4 bases, with 7 bases between them. The germline gives CDR1 MNHEY, CDR2 SVGAGI. Written as DNA, the CDR3 is TGTGCCAACCCGGCCACTGAAGCTTTCTTT. This encodes CANPATEAFF.

The chain combines TRBV6-1 with TRBJ1-5, with 8 bases that match TRBD1. V shed 3 bases and J 1 base; nucleotides not matched to a gene: 5. CDR1 and CDR2 from the germline V gene are MNHNS and SASEGT. The CDR3 covers 16 residues. CDR3 nucleotides: TGTGCCAGCAGTGATGACAGGGGTAGGAGCAATCAGCCCCAGCATTTT. Encoded protein: CASSDDRGRSNQPQHF.

The chain has TRBV18 and TRBJ1-1; no clear D. V lost 0 bases, J lost 11 bases, and 13 bases lay in between. This CDR3 has 13 residues. Germline V lookup: CDR1 KGHSH, CDR2 LQKENI. The CDR3 nucleotides are TGTGCCAGCTCACCACCGGCCGGAAGTAACGCTTTCTTT. Translated, it gives CASSPPAGSNAFF.

The chain links TRBV21-1 to TRBJ2-4; the DNA was not used to check the table's D call, TRBD2. TRBV21-1 is designated a pseudogene. The CDR3 is made up of 19 amino acids. As DNA, the CDR3 is TGTGCCAGCAGCAAAGCGTCAAAGGGGGACGGGACTAGAGATATCATTCAGTACTTC. Its translation is CASSKASKGDGTRDIIQYF.

The gene calls are TRBV3-1 (or the pseudogene TRBV3-2) and TRBJ2-2, with D perhaps TRBD1 (5 bases). This CDR3 is built from 13 residues. Germline-derived CDR1 and CDR2 are LGHDT and YNNKEL (reference sequence). The ends were cut back, 2 bases at V and 7 bases at J, with 8 bases in the middle. CDR3 sequence (DNA): TGTGCCAGCAGCCAACTTAGGGGCGGGGAGCTGTTTTTT. This translates into CASSQLRGGELFF.

The chain joins TRBV9 to TRBJ2-7; D call uncertain. CDR1 and CDR2 from the germline V gene are SGDLS and YYNGEE. V was shortened by 0 bases and J by 0 bases, with 7 bases between the two germline ends. This CDR3 is built from 14 residues. The CDR3 DNA is TGTGCCAGCAGCGTAGGGGTAGACTCCTACGAGCAGTACTTC. As protein: CASSVGVDSYEQYF.

This chain joins TRBV5-1 and TRBJ2-7; 12 bases match TRBD2. The CDR3 consists of 15 residues. Germline V gene sequence: CDR1 SGHRS, CDR2 YFSETQ. J was trimmed by 4 bases and V by 6 bases; bases with no gene match: 8. The CDR3: CASNRDGTSGYEQYF. For the CDR3, the DNA is TGCGCCAGCAACCGGGATGGGACTAGCGGGTACGAGCAGTACTTC.

The chain uses TRBV19 and TRBJ1-1, with 10 bases fitting TRBD1. V lost 7 bases to trimming and J lost 3 bases; unmatched junction nucleotides: 11. CDR3 length: 16 residues. The germline CDR1 and CDR2 sequences are LNHDA and SQIVND (reference sequence). DNA for the CDR3: TGTGCCAGTACCCTAGCCCCCGGGACAGGGGACACTGAAGCTTTCTTT. This codes for CASTLAPGTGDTEAFF.

The chain combines TRBV14 with TRBJ2-7; tentatively, D is TRBD1 or TRBD2 (5 bases each). Germline V lookup: CDR1 SGHDN, CDR2 FVKESK. The CDR3 loop spans 13 amino acids. Trimming shortened V by 3 bases and J by 3 bases, and 9 bases separated the two germline ends. The CDR3 DNA reads as TGTGCCAGCAGCCAGCCTGGGGGCTACGAGCAGTACTTC. Translating gives CASSQPGGYEQYF.

The V and J genes are TRBV7-9 and TRBJ1-1, with D possibly matching TRBD1 (5 bases). The V end was cut by 3 bases, the J end by 3 bases, with 14 bases between. Germline values: CDR1 SEHNR, CDR2 FQNEAQ (reference sequence). The CDR3 is 15 residues long. The CDR3 DNA reads TGTGCCAGCAGCTTGGACGGGGGGAGGGACACTGAAGCTTTCTTT. Its translation: CASSLDGGRDTEAFF.

The V gene is TRBV12-3 or TRBV12-4, the J gene TRBJ2-1; no reliable D call. The CDR3 is 13 residues long. V dropped 1 base and J dropped 0 bases, with 1 base sitting between them. The CDR3 region has the DNA TGTGCCAGCAGTTTAGGCTCCTACAATGAGCAGTTCTTC. It codes for CASSLGSYNEQFF.

The rearrangement links TRBV2 to TRBJ2-7, with 13 bases that match TRBD2. The germline CDR1 and CDR2 sequences are SNHLY and FYNNEI. With 11 bases clipped from V and 1 base from J, the junction kept 14 bases outside the gene matches. The CDR3 totals 17 residues. This CDR3 reads CAGKGLAGAQGSYEQYF. For the CDR3, the DNA is TGTGCCGGAAAAGGACTAGCGGGAGCCCAGGGGTCCTACGAGCAGTACTTC.

The V call is TRBV18, the J call TRBJ1-5; 9 nucleotides agree with TRBD1. Germline V gene lookup returns CDR1 KGHSH and CDR2 LQKENI. J lost 5 bases, V lost 3 bases, and 8 bases had no gene match. CDR3 length equals 16 residues. The DNA of the CDR3 is TGTGCCAGCTCACCTTGGACAGGGGCGGCACATCAGCCCCAGCATTTT. Protein product: CASSPWTGAAHQPQHF.

The J gene is TRBJ2-5, the V gene TRBV11-3; D is unresolved. The germline V and J ends were trimmed by 5 bases and 5 bases, with 12 bases remaining between them. The CDR3 runs to 13 residues. From germline, CDR1 is SGHNT and CDR2 YENEEA. CDR3 in DNA: TGTGCCAGCAGCCTTGGACCCGGGGAGACCCAGTACTTC. It codes for CASSLGPGETQYF.

CDR3 DNA sequence: TGTGCCAGCACGGTCTCTGGGGCCAACGTCCTGACTTTC. Amino acids: CASTVSGANVLTF. This chain links TRBV12-3 or TRBV12-4 with TRBJ2-6; D gene ambiguous. V lost 7 bases and J 0 bases, leaving 4 bases between the germline ends. This CDR3 is 13 amino acids long.

The chain uses TRBV19 and TRBJ2-2; tentative D call: TRBD1 (5 bases). Trimming shortened V by 3 bases and J by 6 bases, and 14 bases separated the two germline ends. Germline assignment: CDR1 LNHDA and CDR2 SQIVND (reference sequence). The CDR3 is made up of 15 amino acids. CDR3 in amino acids: CASSILGLKSGELFF. The DNA for the CDR3 is TGTGCCAGTAGTATTCTGGGGCTTAAGTCCGGGGAGCTGTTTTTT.

The CDR3 loop reads CATSDFRPSRDVFNEQFF. For the CDR3, the DNA is TGTGCCACCAGTGATTTTCGGCCGTCCCGGGACGTCTTCAATGAGCAGTTCTTC. V is TRBV24-1 and J is TRBJ2-1; D may be TRBD1 or TRBD2 (5 bases each). The length of the CDR3 is 18 residues. Germline assignment: CDR1 KGHDR and CDR2 SFDVKD. V was clipped by 1 base and J by 6 bases, with 21 bases between them.

This chain uses TRBV25-1 with TRBJ1-1, with unresolved D. CDR3 length equals 12 residues. Looked up from germline, CDR1 is MGHDK and CDR2 is SYGVNS. Trimming pared 6 bases from V and 5 bases from J, leaving 10 bases between. CDR3 DNA: TGTGCCAGCAGAGAGGGAAGAACTGAAGCTTTCTTT. As protein: CASREGRTEAFF. The full variable domain, completed using reference TRBV25-1 and TRBJ1-1, is EADIYQTPRYLVIGTGKKITLECSQTMGHDKMYWYQQDPGMELHLIHYSYGVNSTEKGDLSSESTVSRIRTEHFPLTLESARPSHTSQYLCASREGRTEAFFGQGTRLTVV.

A remark on this clone: One junction end does not reproduce the germline sequence, and a read error may be involved. The rearrangement joins TRBV10-3 to TRBJ2-2, with 7 bases aligning to TRBD1. Germline CDR1 reads ENHRY; CDR2 reads SYGVKD. CDR3 length: 12 amino acids. CDR3 region: CAMTGNAGELFF. CDR3 DNA sequence: TGTGCCATGACAGGGAACGCCGGGGAGCTGTTTTTT.

This sequence joins TRBV12-3 or TRBV12-4 and TRBJ2-1; D possibly corresponds to TRBD2 (5 bases). The CDR3 is 13 residues long. The ends were cut back, 2 bases at V and 6 bases at J, with 8 bases in the middle. CDR3 region: CASSLYSANEQFF. The CDR3 coding sequence is TGTGCCAGCAGTTTATATAGCGCCAATGAGCAGTTCTTC.

This chain connects TRBV6-5 to TRBJ2-7, with D maybe TRBD1 (6 bases). This CDR3 is 13 amino acids long. V shed 8 bases and J shed 0 bases, with 11 bases lying between them. Germline V gene data show CDR1 as MNHEY and CDR2 as SVGAGI. The CDR3 spells CASSRDNSYEQYF. The CDR3 nucleotides read TGTGCCAGCTCTAGGGACAACTCCTACGAGCAGTACTTC.

CDR3 DNA sequence: TGCAGCGTTGGGGCCGAAGGGACAACAGACTATGGCTACACCTTC. It is translated as CSVGAEGTTDYGYTF. V usage is TRBV29-1 and J usage is TRBJ1-2; maybe TRBD1 (6 bases). The CDR3 loop spans 15 amino acids. V was pared by 4 bases and J by 3 bases, with 18 bases between. Germline loops: CDR1 SQVTM, CDR2 ANQGSEA.

For this clone: One end of the junction varies from germline; a read error may be responsible. The CDR3 bases are TGTGCCAGTATACAAGAGGGAAGGACAGCCTTTTCGTTT. Translating gives CASIQEGRTAFSF. This chain joins TRBV19 and TRBJ1-5; TRBD1 might be the D (6 bases). The germline gives CDR1 LNHDA, CDR2 SQIVND (reference sequence). The CDR3 covers 13 residues.